The 29 T cell receptor beta chains below all came from one sample that was sequenced in a study of blood T cell repertoires in COVID-19. Assay used: immunoSEQ multiplex PCR; TCRdb lists only in-frame clones, some missing. The sample has around 180,000 clones; around two thirds are singletons. The specimen sequenced was peripheral blood. Receptors were obtained from a woman of 80 years or more with acute or convalescent COVID-19.

This clone appeared a few times. The chain combines TRBV6-1 with TRBJ1-3; no firm D call. V lost 1 base and J lost 3, with 13 bases in between. CDR3 size: 16 residues. Germline-derived CDR1 and CDR2 are MNHNS and SASEGT. The CDR3 reads CASSEGAGPVGNTIYF. The CDR3 coding sequence is TGTGCCAGCAGTGAAGGGGCAGGCCCCGTTGGAAACACCATATATTTT.

This clone was seen a few times. The V call is TRBV6-5, the J call TRBJ1-2; D is uncertain. Trimming cost V 6 bases and J 1 base, with 9 bases left between them. Germline CDR1 MNHEY, CDR2 SVGAGI. The CDR3 consists of 13 residues. The CDR3 sequence is CASRDTYNYGYTF. Written as DNA, the CDR3 is TGTGCCAGCAGAGACACTTATAACTATGGCTACACCTTC.

The V call is TRBV3-1 (or the pseudogene TRBV3-2), the J call TRBJ2-7; 14 nucleotides align to TRBD2. The CDR3 is 15 residues long. Trimming removed 5 bases from V and 4 bases from J; junction bases left unmatched: 4. CDR1 LGHDT and CDR2 YNNKEL come from the germline V gene (reference sequence). CDR3 in amino acids: CASSVGTSGRYEQYF. CDR3 bases: TGTGCCAGCAGCGTCGGGACTAGCGGGAGATACGAGCAGTACTTC.

This clone occurred a few times. The chain joins TRBV19 to TRBJ1-2; TRBD1 is a possible D gene (5 bases). Germline V gives CDR1 LNHDA, CDR2 SQIVND (reference sequence). The V end lost 0 bases, the J end lost 4 bases, and 12 bases lay between the germline ends. The CDR3 consists of 15 residues. The CDR3 loop reads CASSIEGRSSYGYTF. The CDR3 nucleotides read TGTGCCAGTAGTATAGAGGGGCGATCTTCCTATGGCTACACCTTC. Using reference TRBV19 and TRBJ1-2 for the parts outside the CDR3, the full variable domain is DGGITQSPKYLFRKEGQNVTLSCEQNLNHDAMYWYRQDPGQGLRLIYYSQIVNDFQKGDIAEGYSVSREKKESFPLTVTSAQKNPTAFYLCASSIEGRSSYGYTFGSGTRLTVV.

This clone was detected a few times. V is TRBV5-1 and J is TRBJ1-2; TRBD1 matches at 8 bases. Looked up from germline, CDR1 is SGHRS and CDR2 is YFSETQ. V was pared by 3 bases and J by 10 bases, with 11 bases of the junction left unmatched. CDR3 length: 14 amino acids. The DNA of the CDR3 is TGCGCCAGCAGCTCGCGGACAGGGAGGAGTGACTACACCTTC. Its translation is CASSSRTGRSDYTF.

This chain connects TRBV18 to TRBJ1-1, with D perhaps matching TRBD1 (6 bases). Germline V gene lookup returns CDR1 KGHSH and CDR2 LQKENI. The CDR3 runs 14 residues. Deletions cut 3 bases from V and 2 bases from J, with 10 bases between. CDR3 region: CASSPVQGNTEAFF. The DNA of the CDR3 is TGTGCCAGCTCACCTGTACAGGGCAACACTGAAGCTTTCTTT.

The chain uses TRBV27 and TRBJ1-1; D is possibly TRBD1 (6 bases). CDR1 MNHEY and CDR2 SMNVEV come from the germline V gene (reference sequence). This CDR3 comprises 15 residues. V was trimmed by 5 bases and J by 7 bases, leaving 20 bases between them. Written as DNA, the CDR3 is TGTGCCAGCAGTCGACAGACAGGCGGTGGGAGTGAAGCTTTCTTT. It codes for CASSRQTGGGSEAFF.

The genes are TRBV5-1 and TRBJ2-5, with 9 bases aligning to TRBD1. The germline V gene encodes CDR1 SGHRS and CDR2 YFSETQ. V was pared by 6 bases and J by 0 bases, with 6 bases of the junction left unmatched. The CDR3 loop spans 15 amino acids. The CDR3 sequence is CASTLGTGYQETQYF. DNA for the CDR3: TGCGCCAGCACCCTCGGGACAGGGTACCAAGAGACCCAGTACTTC.

This clone was counted once. The gene calls are TRBV7-9 and TRBJ2-7; 8 bases agree with TRBD1. CDR3 size: 16 residues. The ends lost 1 base at V and 5 bases at J; junction bases unmatched: 10. Germline values: CDR1 SEHNR, CDR2 FQNEAQ (reference sequence). In nucleotides, the CDR3 is TGTGCCAGCAGCTTAGTCCCGGACAGGGCCCGGGACGAGCAGTACTTC. This encodes CASSLVPDRARDEQYF.

V gene TRBV4-3 combines with J gene TRBJ2-2; the D is unclear. The V gene lost 1 base and the J gene lost 0 bases, with 9 bases spanning the gap. CDR3 length equals 16 residues. Germline CDR1 LGHNA, CDR2 YSLEER. The CDR3 is CASSQVWQSNTGELFF. CDR3 bases: TGCGCCAGCAGCCAAGTTTGGCAGTCGAACACCGGGGAGCTGTTTTTT.

The V and J genes are TRBV6-2 or TRBV6-3 and TRBJ2-7; D remains ambiguous. CDR1 and CDR2 (germline): MNHEY, SVGEGT. V dropped 0 bases and J dropped 3 bases, with 12 bases sitting between them. This CDR3 spans 15 amino acids. The chain's CDR3 is CASSYSARENYEQYF. The CDR3 coding sequence is TGTGCCAGCAGTTACTCGGCTAGAGAAAACTACGAGCAGTACTTC.

The V gene is TRBV7-9, the J gene TRBJ2-7, with 11 bases fitting TRBD2. After removal of 5 bases from V and 7 bases from J, the junction contained 10 bases not matched to a gene. This CDR3 has 15 residues. Germline CDR1 and CDR2: SEHNR and FQNEAQ (reference sequence). This CDR3 reads CASSRIAGGPEEQYF. CDR3 DNA: TGTGCCAGCAGCCGGATAGCGGGAGGGCCAGAGGAGCAGTACTTC.

This CDR3 is CASSRGGQGNYEQYF. Written as DNA, the CDR3 is TGTGCCAGCAGTCGGGGAGGGCAGGGGAATTACGAGCAGTACTTC. The V gene is TRBV5-5, the J gene TRBJ2-7; tentatively, D is TRBD2 (7 bases). Germline loops: CDR1 SGHKS, CDR2 YYEKEE (reference sequence). This CDR3 is 15 amino acids long. Trimming shortened V by 5 bases and J by 4 bases, and 19 bases separated the two germline ends.

The chain links TRBV29-1 to TRBJ1-3; D remains ambiguous. This CDR3 has 15 amino acids. Trimming shortened V by 5 bases and J by 3 bases, and 17 bases separated the two germline ends. Germline V gene lookup returns CDR1 SQVTM and CDR2 ANQGSEA. In DNA, the CDR3 is TGCAGCGTTTCGGGTGGGAGGCTCTTTGGAAACACCATATATTTT. This translates into CSVSGGRLFGNTIYF.

Turning to this clone: Different DNA sequences within this sample yield the same CDR3. J is TRBJ2-2 and V is TRBV11-3, with D maybe TRBD2 (5 bases). Germline CDR1 and CDR2: SGHNT and YENEEA. Trimming took off 1 base at V and 0 bases at J, with 12 bases between the two ends. CDR3 length: 17 amino acids. The CDR3 nucleotides are TGTGCCAGCAGCTTAGGACTGGCGGGCACGAACACCGGGGAGCTGTTTTTT. This codes for CASSLGLAGTNTGELFF.

The chain carries TRBV7-6 and TRBJ2-7; 8 bases fit TRBD1. The CDR3 is 16 residues long. Germline V lookup: CDR1 SGHVS, CDR2 FNYEAQ. The trim removed 5 bases at V and 2 bases at J, leaving 11 bases unmatched. CDR3 in amino acids: CASSIVAGTGAYEQYF. Written as DNA, the CDR3 is TGTGCCAGCAGCATCGTAGCCGGGACAGGAGCCTACGAGCAGTACTTC. The complete variable domain, with remaining parts taken from reference TRBV7-6 and TRBJ2-7, reads GAGVSQSPRYKVTKRGQDVALRCDPISGHVSLYWYRQALGQGPEFLTYFNYEAQQDKSGLPNDRFSAERPEGSISTLTIQRTEQRDSAMYRCASSIVAGTGAYEQYFGPGTRLTVT.

This chain links TRBV28 with TRBJ2-7, with D perhaps matching TRBD1 (5 bases). V shed 5 bases and J shed 3 bases, with 14 bases lying between them. Germline CDR1 is MDHEN and CDR2 is SYDVKM. The CDR3 runs 14 residues. In DNA form, the CDR3 reads TGTGCCAGCAGTCTCCCCTTGGGGCTCTACGAGCAGTACTTC. Residues: CASSLPLGLYEQYF.

This clone was seen a few times. The genes are TRBV6-2 or TRBV6-3 and TRBJ2-6; 10 nucleotides line up with TRBD2. The J segment lost 0 bases and the V segment lost 2 bases, leaving 7 bases of the junction unmatched. Germline V gene data show CDR1 as MNHEY and CDR2 as SVGEGT. This CDR3 region has 19 residues. CDR3 region: CASSYGVAGGHSGANVLTF. CDR3 nucleotides: TGTGCCAGCAGTTACGGGGTAGCGGGAGGCCACTCTGGGGCCAACGTCCTGACTTTC.

CDR3 sequence: CASSYRQGGDNEQFF. CDR3 sequence (DNA): TGTGCCAGCTCATACCGACAGGGCGGCGACAATGAGCAGTTCTTC. V and J are TRBV18 and TRBJ2-1, with TRBD1 matching over 7 bases. The CDR3 length is 15 residues. Germline CDR1 is KGHSH and CDR2 is LQKENI. The V and J ends lost 5 bases and 5 bases, in that order; junction bases with no gene match: 9.

The rearrangement joins TRBV5-5 to TRBJ1-3; perhaps TRBD1 as D (6 bases). The germline V and J ends were trimmed by 3 bases and 6 bases, with 13 bases remaining between them. In germline, CDR1 is SGHKS, CDR2 YYEKEE (reference sequence). CDR3 length equals 14 residues. The CDR3 here is CASSSAGVENTIYF. The CDR3 DNA reads TGTGCCAGCAGCTCGGCAGGGGTGGAAAACACCATATATTTT. Looking up the rest from reference TRBV5-5 and TRBJ1-3 gives the full variable domain: DAGVTQSPTHLIKTRGQQVTLRCSPISGHKSVSWYQQVLGQGPQFIFQYYEKEERGRGNFPDRFSARQFPNYSSELNVNALLLGDSALYLCASSSAGVENTIYFGEGSWLTVV.

The V call is TRBV7-9, the J call TRBJ1-6, with TRBD1 matching 8 bases. Germline trimming cut 4 bases from V and 7 bases from J; bases unmatched to any gene: 3. CDR3 length equals 14 residues. CDR1 SEHNR and CDR2 FQNEAQ come from the germline V gene (reference sequence). CDR3: CASSWDRRNSPLHF. CDR3 nucleotide sequence: TGTGCCAGCAGCTGGGACAGGAGAAATTCACCCCTCCACTTT.

This clone was seen only once. Written as DNA, the CDR3 is TGTGCCAGCAGGCAGGGGATAAAGAACACTGAAGCTTTCTTT. Amino acid sequence: CASRQGIKNTEAFF. The rearrangement links TRBV6-5 to TRBJ1-1, with D tentatively TRBD1 (6 bases). The CDR3 runs 14 residues. Trimming removed 6 bases at V and 1 base at J, with 12 bases between. The V gene's germline CDR1 is MNHEY and CDR2 SVGAGI.

DNA of the CDR3: TGTGCCAGCTCACCACTAGCTAACAATGAGCAGTTCTTC. Translation gives CASSPLANNEQFF. The rearrangement joins TRBV18 to TRBJ2-1; no clear D. This CDR3 has 13 amino acids. Looked up from germline, CDR1 is KGHSH and CDR2 is LQKENI. Deletions cut 1 base from V and 5 bases from J, with 6 bases between.

The chain combines TRBV2 with TRBJ2-7; 8 nucleotides line up with TRBD1. V dropped 7 bases and J dropped 7; count of bases not matched to a gene: 15. The CDR3 length is 15 residues. The germline CDR1 and CDR2 sequences are SNHLY and FYNNEI. Written as DNA, the CDR3 is TGTGCCAGCAAATTGGCTCGGGACAGGACCTTGGAGCAGTACTTC. Translating it yields CASKLARDRTLEQYF.

The V gene is TRBV24-1, the J gene TRBJ2-3; 7 positions agree with TRBD2. V trimming: 9 bases; J trimming: 5 bases; junction bases outside the gene matches: 7. The CDR3 extends over 13 amino acids. The germline CDR1 and CDR2 sequences are KGHDR and SFDVKD. The CDR3 here is CATAGGGRDTQYF. The CDR3 nucleotides read TGTGCCACCGCCGGCGGGGGTCGAGATACGCAGTATTTT.

The rearrangement uses TRBV14 and TRBJ2-7; tentatively, D is TRBD2 (6 bases). Germline CDR1 SGHDN, CDR2 FVKESK. The V and J ends lost 2 bases and 2 bases respectively, with 13 bases between them. The CDR3 length is 15 residues. This CDR3 is CASSQLGLPAYEQYF. Here the CDR3 DNA reads TGTGCCAGCAGCCAACTAGGACTACCCGCCTACGAGCAGTACTTC.

The chain recombines TRBV3-1 (or the pseudogene TRBV3-2) with TRBJ1-2; D unclear. The germline V and J ends were trimmed by 4 bases and 3 bases, with 15 bases remaining between them. Germline loops: CDR1 LGHDT, CDR2 YNNKEL (reference sequence). The CDR3 has 15 residues. Written as DNA, the CDR3 is TGTGCCAGCAGCCCAACCTTGGACGGGGACTATGGCTACACCTTC. This gives the protein CASSPTLDGDYGYTF.

This clone was observed once. Other nucleotide sequences from this sample produce the same CDR3. The chain is built from TRBV27 and TRBJ1-5, with D possibly TRBD1 on 5 matching bases. This CDR3 is 15 amino acids long. The germline V gene has CDR1 MNHEY and CDR2 SMNVEV (reference sequence). The V end was cut by 6 bases, the J end by 2 bases, with 14 bases between. The CDR3 is CASRGWGVGNQPQHF. CDR3 coding DNA: TGTGCCAGCAGGGGGTGGGGGGTGGGCAATCAGCCCCAGCATTTT.

V gene TRBV5-1 combines with J gene TRBJ2-5; weak D call: TRBD1 (5 bases). Germline V CDR1 and CDR2: SGHRS, YFSETQ. Trimming pared 1 base from V and 5 bases from J, leaving 15 bases between. The CDR3 is 15 residues long. The CDR3 region has the DNA TGCGCCAGCAGCTTGATCGGACAATTGGGGGAGACCCAGTACTTC. It encodes CASSLIGQLGETQYF.